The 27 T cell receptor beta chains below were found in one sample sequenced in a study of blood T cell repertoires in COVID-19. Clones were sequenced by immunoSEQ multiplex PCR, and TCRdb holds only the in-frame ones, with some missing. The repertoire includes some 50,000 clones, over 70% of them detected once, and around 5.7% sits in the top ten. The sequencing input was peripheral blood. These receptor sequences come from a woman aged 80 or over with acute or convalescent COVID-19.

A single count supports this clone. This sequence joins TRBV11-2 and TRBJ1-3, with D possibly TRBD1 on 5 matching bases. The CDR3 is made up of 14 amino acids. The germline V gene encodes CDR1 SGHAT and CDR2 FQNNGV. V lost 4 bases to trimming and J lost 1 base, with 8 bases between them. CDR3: CASSSGGSGNTIYF. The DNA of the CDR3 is TGTGCCAGCAGCTCCGGGGGTTCTGGAAACACCATATATTTT.

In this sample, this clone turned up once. The CDR3 spells CASSDYRVTNEKLFF. The CDR3 DNA is TGTGCCAGCAGCGACTACAGGGTAACTAATGAAAAACTGTTTTTT. The chain carries TRBV2 and TRBJ1-4; possible D gene TRBD1, 6 bases. Trimming pared 6 bases from V and 1 base from J, leaving 12 bases between. The CDR3 runs 15 residues. Germline V gives CDR1 SNHLY, CDR2 FYNNEI. Combining the CDR3 with reference TRBV2 and TRBJ1-4 gives the whole variable domain EPEVTQTPSHQVTQMGQEVILRCVPISNHLYFYWYRQILGQKVEFLVSFYNNEISEKSEIFDDQFSVERPDGSNFTLKIRSTKLEDSAMYFCASSDYRVTNEKLFFGSGTQLSVL.

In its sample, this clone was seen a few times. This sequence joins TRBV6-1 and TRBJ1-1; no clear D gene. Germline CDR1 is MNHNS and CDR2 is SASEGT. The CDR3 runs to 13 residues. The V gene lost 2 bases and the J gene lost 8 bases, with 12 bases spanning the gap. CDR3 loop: CASSESPQREAFF. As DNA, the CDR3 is TGTGCCAGCAGTGAATCACCGCAGAGGGAAGCTTTCTTT.

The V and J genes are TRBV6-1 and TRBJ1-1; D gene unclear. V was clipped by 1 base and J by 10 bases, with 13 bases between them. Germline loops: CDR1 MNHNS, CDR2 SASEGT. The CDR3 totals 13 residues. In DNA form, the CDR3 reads TGTGCCAGCAGTGAAGTCCCCCCGGTCGCAGCTTTCTTT. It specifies CASSEVPPVAAFF.

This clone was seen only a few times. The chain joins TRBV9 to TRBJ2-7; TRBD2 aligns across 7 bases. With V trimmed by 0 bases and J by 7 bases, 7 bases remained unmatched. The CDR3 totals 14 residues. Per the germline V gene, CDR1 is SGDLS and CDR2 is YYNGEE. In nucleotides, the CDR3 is TGTGCCAGCAGCGTAGCAGGGACTACGGTTGAGCAGTACTTC. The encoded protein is CASSVAGTTVEQYF.

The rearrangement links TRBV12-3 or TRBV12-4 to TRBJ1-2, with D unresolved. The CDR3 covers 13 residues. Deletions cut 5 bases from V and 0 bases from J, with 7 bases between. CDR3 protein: CASSDQANYGYTF. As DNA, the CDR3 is TGTGCCAGCAGTGACCAGGCTAACTATGGCTACACCTTC.

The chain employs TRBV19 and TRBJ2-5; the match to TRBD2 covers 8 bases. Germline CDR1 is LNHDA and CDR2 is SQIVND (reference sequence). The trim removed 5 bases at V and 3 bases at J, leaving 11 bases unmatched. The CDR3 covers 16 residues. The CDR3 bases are TGTGCCAGTAGTGCGTTGCTCGGGGGGGCGGAAGAGACCCAGTACTTC. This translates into CASSALLGGAEETQYF.

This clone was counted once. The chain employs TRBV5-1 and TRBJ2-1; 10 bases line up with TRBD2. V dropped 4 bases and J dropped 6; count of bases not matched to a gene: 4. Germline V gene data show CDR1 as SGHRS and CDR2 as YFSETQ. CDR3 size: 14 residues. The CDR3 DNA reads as TGCGCCAGCAGCGTCGGACTAGCGGCCAATGAGCAGTTCTTC. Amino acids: CASSVGLAANEQFF.

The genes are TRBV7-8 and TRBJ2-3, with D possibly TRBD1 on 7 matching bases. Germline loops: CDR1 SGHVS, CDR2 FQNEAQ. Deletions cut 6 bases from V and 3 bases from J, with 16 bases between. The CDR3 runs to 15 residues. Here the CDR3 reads CASRMEGARTDTQYF. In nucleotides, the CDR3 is TGTGCCAGCAGGATGGAGGGGGCGCGGACAGATACGCAGTATTTT. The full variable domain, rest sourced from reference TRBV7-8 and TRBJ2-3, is GAGVSQSPRYKVAKRGQDVALRCDPISGHVSLFWYQQALGQGPEFLTYFQNEAQLDKSGLPSDRFFAERPEGSVSTLKIQRTQQEDSAVYLCASRMEGARTDTQYFGPGTRLTVL.

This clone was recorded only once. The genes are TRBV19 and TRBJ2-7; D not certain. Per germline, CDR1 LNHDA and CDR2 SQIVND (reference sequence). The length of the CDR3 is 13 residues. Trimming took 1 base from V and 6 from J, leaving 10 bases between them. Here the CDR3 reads CASSIGGRSEQYF. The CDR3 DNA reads TGTGCCAGTAGTATAGGAGGAAGAAGCGAGCAGTACTTC.

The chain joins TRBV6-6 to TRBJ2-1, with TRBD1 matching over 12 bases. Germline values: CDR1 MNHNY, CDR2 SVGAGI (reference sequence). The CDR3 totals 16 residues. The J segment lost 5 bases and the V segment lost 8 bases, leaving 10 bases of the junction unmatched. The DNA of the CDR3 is TGTGCCAGCGTCAAAAGGGGACAGGGGGCCAACAATGAGCAGTTCTTC. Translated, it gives CASVKRGQGANNEQFF.

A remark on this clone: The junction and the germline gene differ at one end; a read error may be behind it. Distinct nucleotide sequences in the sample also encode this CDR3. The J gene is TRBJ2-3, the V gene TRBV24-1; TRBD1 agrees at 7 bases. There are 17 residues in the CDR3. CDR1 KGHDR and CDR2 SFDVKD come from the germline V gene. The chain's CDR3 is CPTCDPNRDRVTDTQYF. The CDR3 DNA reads TGTCCCACCTGTGATCCCAACCGCGACAGGGTCACAGATACGCAGTATTTT.

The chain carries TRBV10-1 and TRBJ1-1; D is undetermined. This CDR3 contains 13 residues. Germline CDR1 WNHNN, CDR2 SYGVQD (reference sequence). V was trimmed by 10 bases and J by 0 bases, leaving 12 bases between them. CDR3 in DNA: TGCGCCACAAAACAGAATTTGAACACTGAAGCTTTCTTT. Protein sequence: CATKQNLNTEAFF.

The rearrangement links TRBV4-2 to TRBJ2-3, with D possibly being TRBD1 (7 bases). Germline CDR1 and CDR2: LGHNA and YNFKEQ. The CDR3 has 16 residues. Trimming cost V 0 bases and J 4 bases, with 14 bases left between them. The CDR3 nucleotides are TGTGCCAGCAGCCAAGATGCTTCAGGGGGGCCAGATACGCAGTATTTT. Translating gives CASSQDASGGPDTQYF.

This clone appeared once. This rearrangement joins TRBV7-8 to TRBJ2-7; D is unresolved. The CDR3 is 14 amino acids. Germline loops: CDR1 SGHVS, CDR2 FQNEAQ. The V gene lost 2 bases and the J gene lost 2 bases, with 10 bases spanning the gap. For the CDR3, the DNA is TGTGCCAGCAGCTTACGTGTCCAGGCCTACGAGCAGTACTTC. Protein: CASSLRVQAYEQYF.

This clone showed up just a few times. The CDR3 DNA reads TGTGCCAGCTGTCTGACAGGGGGGAATTCACCCCTCCACTTT. Amino acid sequence: CASCLTGGNSPLHF. The chain links TRBV6-5 to TRBJ1-6, with TRBD1 matching 9 bases. The length of the CDR3 is 14 residues. Trimming cost V 8 bases and J 7 bases; bases outside gene matches: 6. Germline V gives CDR1 MNHEY, CDR2 SVGAGI.

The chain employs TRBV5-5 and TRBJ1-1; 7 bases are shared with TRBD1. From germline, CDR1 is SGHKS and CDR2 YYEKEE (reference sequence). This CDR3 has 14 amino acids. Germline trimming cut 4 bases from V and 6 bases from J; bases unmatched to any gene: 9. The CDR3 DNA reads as TGTGCCAGCAGCACGCGGGACAGAATGTCTGAAGCTTTCTTT. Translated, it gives CASSTRDRMSEAFF.

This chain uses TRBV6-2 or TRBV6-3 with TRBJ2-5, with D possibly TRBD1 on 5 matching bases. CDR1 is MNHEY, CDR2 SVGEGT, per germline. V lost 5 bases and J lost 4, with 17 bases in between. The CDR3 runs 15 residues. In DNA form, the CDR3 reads TGTGCCAGCAGTCCGCCCCGATCTGGGGCAGAGACCCAGTACTTC. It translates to CASSPPRSGAETQYF.

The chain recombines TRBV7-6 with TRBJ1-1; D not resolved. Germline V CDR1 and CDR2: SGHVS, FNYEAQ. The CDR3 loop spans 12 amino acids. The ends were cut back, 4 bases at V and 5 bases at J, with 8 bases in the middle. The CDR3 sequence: CASSSGRTEAFF. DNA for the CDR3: TGTGCCAGCAGCTCCGGGAGGACTGAAGCTTTCTTT.

CDR3 DNA: TGTGCCAGCAGTGAATCGCACAGCTACAACACCGGGGAGCTGTTTTTT. Its protein product is CASSESHSYNTGELFF. The chain is built from TRBV16 and TRBJ2-2; D remains ambiguous. The V gene's germline CDR1 is KGHSY and CDR2 FQNENV. CDR3 length: 16 amino acids. V lost 6 bases, J lost 2 bases, and 16 bases lay in between.

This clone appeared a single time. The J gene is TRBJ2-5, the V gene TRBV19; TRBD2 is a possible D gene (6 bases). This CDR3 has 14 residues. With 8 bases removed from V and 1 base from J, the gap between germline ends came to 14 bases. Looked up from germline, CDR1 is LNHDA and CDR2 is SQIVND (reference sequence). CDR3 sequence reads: CASSESGVQETQYF. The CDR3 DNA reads TGTGCCAGTTCTGAATCGGGAGTCCAAGAGACCCAGTACTTC. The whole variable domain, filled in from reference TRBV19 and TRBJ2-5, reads DGGITQSPKYLFRKEGQNVTLSCEQNLNHDAMYWYRQDPGQGLRLIYYSQIVNDFQKGDIAEGYSVSREKKESFPLTVTSAQKNPTAFYLCASSESGVQETQYFGPGTRLLVL.

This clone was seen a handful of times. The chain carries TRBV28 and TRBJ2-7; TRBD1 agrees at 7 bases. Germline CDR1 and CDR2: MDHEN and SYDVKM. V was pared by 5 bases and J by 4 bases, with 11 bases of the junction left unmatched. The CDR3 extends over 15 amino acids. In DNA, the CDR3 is TGTGCCAGCAGTGGGGACAGTTCGTTAAGGTACGAGCAGTACTTC. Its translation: CASSGDSSLRYEQYF.

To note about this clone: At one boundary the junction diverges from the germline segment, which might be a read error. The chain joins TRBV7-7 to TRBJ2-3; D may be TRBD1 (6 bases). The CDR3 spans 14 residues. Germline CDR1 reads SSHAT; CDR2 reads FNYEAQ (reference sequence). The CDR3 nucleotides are TGTGCTAGCAGCTCCGACAGGACCACAGATACGCAGTATTTT. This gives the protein CASSSDRTTDTQYF.

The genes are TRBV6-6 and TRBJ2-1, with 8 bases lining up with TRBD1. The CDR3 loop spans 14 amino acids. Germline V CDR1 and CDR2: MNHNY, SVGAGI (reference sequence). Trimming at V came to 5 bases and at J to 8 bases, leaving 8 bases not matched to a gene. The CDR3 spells CASSTTGVRHEQFF. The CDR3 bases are TGTGCCAGCAGTACGACAGGGGTCCGGCATGAGCAGTTCTTC.

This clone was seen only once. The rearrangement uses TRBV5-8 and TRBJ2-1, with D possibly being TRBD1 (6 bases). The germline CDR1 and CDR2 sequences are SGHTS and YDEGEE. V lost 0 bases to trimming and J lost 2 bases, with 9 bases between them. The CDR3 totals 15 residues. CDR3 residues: CASSLEGGAYNEQFF. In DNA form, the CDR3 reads TGTGCCAGCAGCTTGGAAGGGGGAGCCTACAATGAGCAGTTCTTC.

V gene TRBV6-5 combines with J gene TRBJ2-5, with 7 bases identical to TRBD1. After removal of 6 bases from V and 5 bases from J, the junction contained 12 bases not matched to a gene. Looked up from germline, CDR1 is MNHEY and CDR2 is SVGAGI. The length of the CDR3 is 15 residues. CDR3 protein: CASSNDRAPGETQYF. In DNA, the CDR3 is TGTGCCAGCAGCAATGACAGGGCCCCTGGGGAGACCCAGTACTTC.

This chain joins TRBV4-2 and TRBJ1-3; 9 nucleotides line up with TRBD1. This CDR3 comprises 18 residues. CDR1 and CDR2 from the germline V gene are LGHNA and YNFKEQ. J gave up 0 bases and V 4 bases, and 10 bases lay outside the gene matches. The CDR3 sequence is CASSPRDRGLNSGNTIYF. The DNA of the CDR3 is TGTGCCAGCAGCCCCCGAGACAGGGGGTTAAACTCTGGAAACACCATATATTTT.